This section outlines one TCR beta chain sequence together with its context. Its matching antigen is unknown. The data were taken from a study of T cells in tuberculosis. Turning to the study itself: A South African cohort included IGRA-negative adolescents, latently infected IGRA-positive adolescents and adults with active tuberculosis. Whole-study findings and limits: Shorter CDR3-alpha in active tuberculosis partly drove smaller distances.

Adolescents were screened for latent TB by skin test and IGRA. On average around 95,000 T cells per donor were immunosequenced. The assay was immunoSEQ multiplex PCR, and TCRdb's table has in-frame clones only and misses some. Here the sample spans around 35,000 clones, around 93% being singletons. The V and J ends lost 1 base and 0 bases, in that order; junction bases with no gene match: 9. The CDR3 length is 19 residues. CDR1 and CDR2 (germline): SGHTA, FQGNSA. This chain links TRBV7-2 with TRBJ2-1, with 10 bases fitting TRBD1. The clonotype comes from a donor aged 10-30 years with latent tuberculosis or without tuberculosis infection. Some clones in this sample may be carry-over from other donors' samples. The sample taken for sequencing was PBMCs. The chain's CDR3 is CASSLVSATGGASYNEQFF. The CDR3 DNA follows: TGTGCCAGCAGCTTAGTATCGGCGACAGGGGGCGCCTCCTACAATGAGCAGTTCTTC.